This passage covers 15 T cell receptor beta chains from one sample sequenced in a study of T cell responses to AZD1222 COVID-19 vaccine. TCRdb's table, derived via immunoSEQ multiplex PCR, lists solely in-frame clones and lacks some. The sample contains 150,000 to 200,000 clones, around nine tenths of which appear only once. The source material was peripheral blood, sampled on day 0 of AZD1222 vaccination. These TCRs come from an adult in good health.

This clone was picked up a small number of times. The chain carries TRBV28 and TRBJ1-1, with TRBD1 as a possible D gene (6 bases). From germline, CDR1 is MDHEN and CDR2 SYDVKM. Trimming shortened V by 6 bases and J by 7 bases, and 15 bases separated the two germline ends. CDR3 length: 13 residues. The DNA for the CDR3 is TGTGCCAGCAGCCGGGGGGCAATCCGTGAAGCTTTCTTT. This sequence encodes CASSRGAIREAFF.

The V gene is TRBV28, the J gene TRBJ1-5; 9 positions match TRBD1. From germline, CDR1 is MDHEN and CDR2 SYDVKM. This CDR3 is built from 16 residues. The junction had 10 bases not matched to a gene; V was cut back by 6 bases and J by 4 bases. Written as DNA, the CDR3 is TGTGCCAGCAGGACCGGGACAGGGATCGGAAATCAGCCCCAGCATTTT. As protein: CASRTGTGIGNQPQHF. Full variable domain (remainder filled in from reference TRBV28 and TRBJ1-5): DVKVTQSSRYLVKRTGEKVFLECVQDMDHENMFWYRQDPGLGLRLIYFSYDVKMKEKGDIPEGYSVSREKKERFSLILESASTNQTSMYLCASRTGTGIGNQPQHFGDGTRLSIL.

V is TRBV5-1 and J is TRBJ2-1, with 7 bases fitting TRBD2. V gave up 5 bases and J gave up 0 bases; unmatched junction bases: 5. This CDR3 has 15 residues. The germline V gene encodes CDR1 SGHRS and CDR2 YFSETQ. The CDR3 DNA follows: TGCGCCAGCAGTACCGGCGGGAGCTCCTACAATGAGCAGTTCTTC. Translated, it gives CASSTGGSSYNEQFF.

V usage is TRBV2 and J usage is TRBJ1-4, with a weak D call TRBD1 (5 bases). The CDR3 consists of 13 residues. V lost 7 bases to trimming and J lost 8 bases, with 14 bases between them. Germline lookup yields CDR1 SNHLY and CDR2 FYNNEI. CDR3 residues: CASTGRRYEKLFF. Here the CDR3 DNA reads TGTGCCAGCACAGGGAGGCGATACGAAAAACTGTTTTTT.

The chain is built from TRBV20-1 and TRBJ2-7, with no clear D. This CDR3 comprises 11 residues. Trimming removed 4 bases from V and 6 bases from J, with 10 bases in between. Per germline, CDR1 DFQATT and CDR2 SNEGSKA (reference sequence). CDR3 protein: CSATPQVEQYF. The CDR3 DNA sequence: TGCAGTGCTACCCCCCAAGTCGAGCAGTACTTC.

This rearrangement joins TRBV7-7 to TRBJ2-5; the D is unclear. Germline lookup yields CDR1 SSHAT and CDR2 FNYEAQ (reference sequence). The CDR3 extends over 15 amino acids. V was clipped by 0 bases and J by 5 bases, with 13 bases between them. The CDR3 sequence is CASSLALQSVETQYF. The CDR3 DNA reads as TGTGCCAGCAGCTTAGCGCTTCAGTCCGTGGAGACCCAGTACTTC.

J is TRBJ2-3 and V is TRBV6-5, with a tentative D call TRBD1 (6 bases). The CDR3 runs 15 residues. The germline gives CDR1 MNHEY, CDR2 SVGAGI. Trimming pared 7 bases from V and 2 bases from J, leaving 16 bases between. CDR3 sequence: CASKAPGAPTDTQYF. The CDR3 nucleotides read TGTGCCAGCAAGGCTCCAGGGGCCCCCACAGATACGCAGTATTTT.

J is TRBJ1-1 and V is TRBV7-8; tentative D call: TRBD1 (6 bases). CDR3 size: 12 residues. Germline CDR1 reads SGHVS; CDR2 reads FQNEAQ. Between the trimmed V and J ends, which lost 3 bases and 11 bases, there was a span of 13 bases. The CDR3 sequence: CASSLDGQGAFF. The CDR3 DNA sequence: TGTGCCAGCAGCTTGGATGGTCAGGGGGCTTTCTTT.

J is TRBJ1-2 and V is TRBV7-9, with a weak D call TRBD1 (6 bases). Trimming left V 1 base short and J 6 bases short, with 12 bases between. The CDR3 is 14 residues long. Per germline, CDR1 SEHNR and CDR2 FQNEAQ (reference sequence). For the CDR3, the DNA is TGTGCCAGCAGCTTAGGGAATGGACAGAATGGCTACACCTTC. It translates to CASSLGNGQNGYTF.

The chain carries TRBV2 and TRBJ2-1, with 7 bases matching TRBD2. This CDR3 contains 15 residues. CDR1 and CDR2 (germline): SNHLY, FYNNEI. Germline trimming cut 7 bases from V and 5 bases from J; bases unmatched to any gene: 11. CDR3 region: CASTTQGGSNNEQFF. CDR3 in DNA: TGTGCCAGCACAACTCAGGGCGGGAGTAACAATGAGCAGTTCTTC. Complete variable domain (other parts from reference TRBV2 and TRBJ2-1): EPEVTQTPSHQVTQMGQEVILRCVPISNHLYFYWYRQILGQKVEFLVSFYNNEISEKSEIFDDQFSVERPDGSNFTLKIRSTKLEDSAMYFCASTTQGGSNNEQFFGPGTRLTVL.

The CDR3 sequence is CASSLTQGNTIYF. As DNA, the CDR3 is TGTGCCAGCAGTTTAACACAGGGAAACACCATATATTTT. V gene TRBV27 combines with J gene TRBJ1-3; no definite D call. Germline values: CDR1 MNHEY, CDR2 SMNVEV (reference sequence). V shed 2 bases and J shed 4 bases, with 6 bases lying between them. The CDR3 totals 13 residues.

The chain carries TRBV27 and TRBJ1-4; maybe TRBD1 (5 bases). There are 14 residues in the CDR3. V was cut by 6 bases and J by 4 bases, with 12 bases left in between. CDR1 and CDR2 from the germline V gene are MNHEY and SMNVEV (reference sequence). The CDR3 region is CASRPGGVNEKLFF. As DNA, the CDR3 is TGTGCCAGCAGACCGGGGGGAGTTAATGAAAAACTGTTTTTT. Variable domain in full (rest from reference TRBV27 and TRBJ1-4): EAQVTQNPRYLITVTGKKLTVTCSQNMNHEYMSWYRQDPGLGLRQIYYSMNVEVTDKGDVPEGYKVSRKEKRNFPLILESPSPNQTSLYFCASRPGGVNEKLFFGSGTQLSVL.

The chain employs TRBV11-3 and TRBJ2-7; D call uncertain. Germline-derived CDR1 and CDR2 are SGHNT and YENEEA. This CDR3 comprises 14 residues. V was clipped by 1 base and J by 3 bases, with 10 bases between them. The CDR3 region is CASSLAPHRYEQYF. CDR3 DNA: TGTGCCAGCAGCTTAGCCCCCCACCGCTACGAGCAGTACTTC.

J is TRBJ2-7 and V is TRBV10-3, with 8 bases identical to TRBD1. From germline, CDR1 is ENHRY and CDR2 SYGVKD. V was pared by 9 bases and J by 2 bases, with 3 bases of the junction left unmatched. The CDR3 spans 12 residues. CDR3 coding DNA: TGTGCCATACAGGGGGATGCCTACGAGCAGTACTTC. Translation: CAIQGDAYEQYF.

The chain links TRBV2 to TRBJ1-1; 8 bases align to TRBD1. The CDR3 loop spans 13 amino acids. Looked up from germline, CDR1 is SNHLY and CDR2 is FYNNEI. After removal of 9 bases from V and 1 base from J, the junction contained 4 bases not matched to a gene. CDR3 amino acids: CASGGQENTEAFF. The DNA of the CDR3 is TGTGCCAGTGGGGGACAGGAGAACACTGAAGCTTTCTTT.